These 6 T cell receptor beta chains were sequenced from one sample in a study of T cells after yellow fever vaccination (dated by TCRdb to the late 2010s). Preparation of the library involved 5' RACE. Sequencing instrument: Illumina NovaSeq 6000. The raw public data were reprocessed by TCRdb itself: fastp quality trimming at Q25, MiXCR clonotype calling, in-frame beta chains only. Under each unique CDR3 protein, matching rows form one entry showing the most common genes and DNA. The sample has 250,000 to 300,000 distinct CDR3 sequences on record, roughly 5% of them singletons. Approximately 3.5% of the sample is held by the ten biggest clonotypes. The sample's treatment or condition label is to be understood as: live attenuated yellow fever vaccine strain. The specimen comprised CD4+ T cells sorted from PBMCs, sampled on the day of the yellow fever booster vaccination. The origin of the receptors is a young man who received the YFV17D yellow fever vaccine.

This clonotype was detected only a few times. The chain joins TRBV7-2 to TRBJ2-3; D is possibly TRBD2 (6 bases). The CDR3 runs to 14 residues. Trimming stripped 4 bases from V and 3 bases from J, with 11 bases between. CDR1 is SGHTA, CDR2 FQGNSA, per germline. Written as DNA, the CDR3 is TGTGCCAGCAGCTCGGGACTGGAGACAGATACGCAGTATTTT. Encoded protein: CASSSGLETDTQYF.

Only a few counts were recorded for this clonotype. V is TRBV7-8 and J is TRBJ1-5; D perhaps matches TRBD1 (5 bases). Germline loops: CDR1 SGHVS, CDR2 FQNEAQ. V gave up 2 bases and J gave up 3 bases, with 14 bases separating them. This CDR3 has 16 residues. The CDR3 sequence: CASSLSGGLANQPQHF. The CDR3 region has the DNA TGTGCCAGCAGCTTAAGCGGGGGGTTGGCCAATCAGCCCCAGCATTTT.

This clonotype was seen ten or more times. V is TRBV5-1 and J is TRBJ2-1; 7 nucleotides align to TRBD1. This CDR3 has 16 amino acids. The V and J ends lost 4 bases and 1 base, in that order; junction bases with no gene match: 8. Germline-derived CDR1 and CDR2 are SGHRS and YFSETQ. CDR3 sequence: CASSRLETGSYNEQFF. The DNA for the CDR3 is TGCGCCAGCAGCCGCCTTGAGACAGGGTCCTACAATGAGCAGTTCTTC.

This clonotype has a handful of counts. This chain connects TRBV29-1 to TRBJ1-5, with D possibly being TRBD1 (5 bases). The CDR3 contains 12 residues. Per germline, CDR1 SQVTM and CDR2 ANQGSEA. V was pared by 7 bases and J by 8 bases, with 15 bases between. CDR3 protein: CSAGGSHEPQHF. The CDR3 nucleotides read TGCAGCGCCGGGGGGAGCCACGAGCCCCAGCATTTT. Variable domain in full (rest from reference TRBV29-1 and TRBJ1-5): SAVISQKPSRDICQRGTSLTIQCQVDSQVTMMFWYRQQPGQSLTLIATANQGSEATYESGFVIDKFPISRPNLTFSTLTVSNMSPEDSSIYLCSAGGSHEPQHFGDGTRLSIL.

As DNA, the CDR3 is TGTGCCAGCTCCCATGGACAGGGCTCCACTAATGAAAAACTGTTTTTT. This encodes CASSHGQGSTNEKLFF. This chain joins TRBV18 and TRBJ1-4, with 8 bases lining up with TRBD1. The CDR3 covers 16 residues. Germline V CDR1 and CDR2: KGHSH, LQKENI. With V trimmed by 6 bases and J by 2 bases, 8 bases remained unmatched.

This clonotype occurred a few times. This chain uses TRBV7-6 with TRBJ2-1; a weak D match, TRBD2 (7 bases). CDR3 length: 13 residues. Germline lookup yields CDR1 SGHVS and CDR2 FNYEAQ. Trimming removed 3 bases at V and 9 bases at J, with 12 bases between. The CDR3 sequence: CASSLRGGLEQFF. Written as DNA, the CDR3 is TGTGCCAGCAGCTTGAGGGGGGGCCTTGAGCAGTTCTTC.